The 10 T cell receptor beta chains below were found in one sample sequenced in a study of blood T cell repertoires in COVID-19. Libraries were prepared by immunoSEQ multiplex PCR; TCRdb keeps only in-frame clonotypes and omits some of them. The data hold roughly 130,000 clones, with around nine tenths observed a single time. Sequencing was carried out using peripheral blood. The receptor source for this set is a middle-aged man with active COVID-19.

This clone was observed a single time. This chain joins TRBV4-1 and TRBJ2-5, with 12 bases matching TRBD2. CDR1 is MGHRA, CDR2 YSYEKL, per germline. This CDR3 has 16 residues. With 4 bases clipped from V and 2 bases from J, the junction kept 5 bases outside the gene matches. The CDR3 DNA reads as TGCGCCAGCAGCCCTGCTGGACTAGCGGGGCAAGAGACCCAGTACTTC. As protein: CASSPAGLAGQETQYF.

The chain combines TRBV7-9 with TRBJ2-1; 7 nucleotides agree with TRBD1. The CDR3 extends over 17 amino acids. Trimming removed 5 bases from V and 1 base from J; junction bases left unmatched: 11. Germline V gene sequence: CDR1 SEHNR, CDR2 FQNEAQ (reference sequence). DNA for the CDR3: TGTGCCAGCAGCCCCCCTCCCCGGGACAGATCCTACAATGAGCAGTTCTTC. It specifies CASSPPPRDRSYNEQFF.

This clone appeared a single time. J is TRBJ1-2 and V is TRBV5-4; TRBD1 aligns across 7 bases. The V gene's germline CDR1 is SGHNT and CDR2 YYREEE (reference sequence). The CDR3 is 16 amino acids. V was pared by 4 bases and J by 4 bases, with 13 bases of the junction left unmatched. DNA for the CDR3: TGTGCCAGCAGCGCGGGACAGAGGACGTCTAGCTATGGCTACACCTTC. It is translated as CASSAGQRTSSYGYTF.

The chain has TRBV7-9 and TRBJ2-3; D may be TRBD2 (6 bases). This CDR3 has 14 residues. The germline CDR1 and CDR2 sequences are SEHNR and FQNEAQ (reference sequence). V was shortened by 8 bases and J by 0 bases, with 12 bases between the two germline ends. This CDR3 is CASPMEGSTDTQYF. CDR3 in DNA: TGTGCCAGCCCTATGGAGGGCAGCACAGATACGCAGTATTTT.

The chain carries TRBV20-1 and TRBJ2-3; 7 bases agree with TRBD2. J lost 4 bases, V lost 3 bases, and 7 bases had no gene match. The CDR3 totals 14 residues. Germline V gene data show CDR1 as DFQATT and CDR2 as SNEGSKA (reference sequence). CDR3: CSASRLAGADTQYF. CDR3 DNA sequence: TGCAGTGCTAGTAGACTAGCCGGCGCAGATACGCAGTATTTT.

This clone was seen ten or more times. The chain carries TRBV13 and TRBJ2-1; TRBD2 aligns across 8 bases. V gave up 6 bases and J gave up 6 bases; unmatched junction bases: 4. The germline V gene encodes CDR1 PRHDT and CDR2 FYEKMQ (reference sequence). The CDR3 has 13 residues. The CDR3 DNA reads TGTGCCAGCAGGAGACTAGCGTTCAATGAGCAGTTCTTC. It codes for CASRRLAFNEQFF. Full variable domain (missing parts from reference TRBV13 and TRBJ2-1): AAGVIQSPRHLIKEKRETATLKCYPIPRHDTVYWYQQGPGQDPQFLISFYEKMQSDKGSIPDRFSAQQFSDYHSELNMSSLELGDSALYFCASRRLAFNEQFFGPGTRLTVL.

The J gene is TRBJ2-5, the V gene TRBV19, with D possibly matching TRBD1 (6 bases). Germline-derived CDR1 and CDR2 are LNHDA and SQIVND (reference sequence). The CDR3 totals 13 residues. Trimming removed 4 bases at V and 3 bases at J, with 9 bases between. The CDR3 coding sequence is TGTGCCAGTAGTAGAAACAGGGAAGAGACCCAGTACTTC. It codes for CASSRNREETQYF.

The rearrangement uses TRBV7-6 and TRBJ2-1, with 8 bases lining up with TRBD1. Unmatched junction bases numbered 6, after V lost 10 bases and J lost 4 bases. Germline V gives CDR1 SGHVS, CDR2 FNYEAQ. The CDR3 has 13 residues. DNA of the CDR3: TGTGCCACCTCGACAGGGGCTTACAATGAGCAGTTCTTC. It translates to CATSTGAYNEQFF.

This clone has a single count. The chain combines TRBV7-6 with TRBJ1-4, with 8 bases matching TRBD1. Germline V lookup: CDR1 SGHVS, CDR2 FNYEAQ. J gave up 14 bases and V 5 bases, and 16 bases lay outside the gene matches. The CDR3 totals 15 residues. CDR3 DNA sequence: TGTGCCAGCAGCATCGGACAGGGTACAGGAAAAGTCCTGTTTTTT. Translating gives CASSIGQGTGKVLFF. Full variable domain (missing parts from reference TRBV7-6 and TRBJ1-4): GAGVSQSPRYKVTKRGQDVALRCDPISGHVSLYWYRQALGQGPEFLTYFNYEAQQDKSGLPNDRFSAERPEGSISTLTIQRTEQRDSAMYRCASSIGQGTGKVLFFGSGTQLSVL.

The V call is TRBV24-1, the J call TRBJ2-5; 7 nucleotides agree with TRBD1. V shed 3 bases and J 2 bases; nucleotides not matched to a gene: 5. The CDR3 totals 15 residues. Per germline, CDR1 KGHDR and CDR2 SFDVKD. The chain's CDR3 is CATSDPRQGQETQYF. Written as DNA, the CDR3 is TGTGCCACCAGTGATCCCAGACAGGGTCAAGAGACCCAGTACTTC.